Listed below are T cell receptor beta chains from one sample, sequenced in a study of blood T cells in healthy people across ages. Each CDR3 protein is one row after TCRdb ran MiXCR on the 5' RACE reads. The data contain around 1,100,000 distinct CDR3 sequences, more than 30% of them seen just once; the ten biggest clones take up around 13%. Specimen: blood. Every receptor here comes from a man aged 18 to 29 in good health. The CDR3 runs from the conserved cysteine through the conserved F or W. The D gene is left open where the match is weak. The size of a clone is reported for some rows only, either as once, few or many, or as a class for expanded clones.

.	.	TRBV20-1	TRBJ1-1	CSARTGGVNTEAFF	TGCAGTGCTAGAACGGGAGGGGTGAACACTGAAGCTTTCTTT
.	few	TRBV9	TRBJ2-3	CASSAAPSYTDTQYF	TGTGCCAGCAGCGCCGCACCATCCTACACAGATACGCAGTATTTT
TRBD1	few	TRBV2	TRBJ2-7	CASSFDRASSYEQYF	TGTGCCAGCAGTTTTGACAGGGCAAGCTCCTACGAGCAGTACTTC
.	many	TRBV12-3/TRBV12-4	TRBJ1-2	CASSPRQAWGYTF	TGTGCCAGCAGTCCAAGACAGGCTTGGGGCTACACCTTC
.	few	TRBV6-5	TRBJ2-7	CASSFRRGVEQYF	TGTGCCAGCAGTTTCCGCAGGGGGGTTGAGCAGTACTTC
.	once	TRBV6-2/TRBV6-3	TRBJ1-1	CASSDQVVNTEAFF	TGTGCCAGCAGTGATCAGGTTGTGAACACTGAAGCTTTCTTT
.	.	TRBV20-1	TRBJ2-7	CSAITGQSYEQYF	TGCAGTGCCATTACGGGACAATCCTACGAGCAGTACTTC
TRBD2	.	TRBV28	TRBJ2-1	CASSTLGTSGGGSSYNEQFF	TGTGCCAGCAGTACTCTGGGGACTAGCGGGGGGGGAAGCTCCTACAATGAGCAGTTCTTC
.	.	TRBV5-1	TRBJ2-6	CASSLVDPGANVLTF	TGCGCCAGCAGCTTGGTAGACCCTGGGGCCAACGTCCTGACTTTC
TRBD2	once	TRBV5-1	TRBJ2-1	CASSAIAGGLLGVPNEQFF	TGCGCCAGCAGCGCCATAGCGGGGGGGCTTTTAGGTGTTCCCAATGAGCAGTTCTTC
.	.	TRBV10-3	TRBJ1-1	CAISAGPLNTEAFF	TGTGCCATCAGTGCGGGACCCTTGAACACTGAGGCTTTCTTT
.	.	TRBV6-2/TRBV6-3	TRBJ1-2	CASSYIRQNYGYTF	TGTGCCAGCAGTTACATTCGGCAGAACTATGGCTACACCTTC
.	.	TRBV4-3	TRBJ2-7	CASSQDGSTSYEQYF	TGCGCCAGCAGCCAAGATGGGAGCACATCCTACGAGCAGTACTTC
TRBD1	once	TRBV4-1	TRBJ2-2	CASSQPTRPSQGAGELFF	TGCGCCAGCAGCCAACCCACTCGTCCAAGTCAGGGGGCCGGGGAGCTGTTTTTT
.	.	TRBV27	TRBJ1-2	CASSTAGHYGYTF	TGTGCCAGCAGTACGGCAGGCCACTATGGCTACACCTTC
TRBD1	few	TRBV6-6	TRBJ2-3	CASRGDSSTDTQYF	TGTGCCAGCAGAGGGGACAGTAGCACAGATACGCAGTATTTT
TRBD2	many	TRBV4-3	TRBJ2-1	CASSPLLAGGSNEQFF	TGCGCCAGCAGCCCACTACTAGCGGGGGGCTCAAATGAGCAGTTCTTC
TRBD1	.	TRBV12-3/TRBV12-4	TRBJ2-1	CASSFRPGQVDREQFF	TGTGCCAGCAGTTTTCGGCCGGGACAGGTTGATAGGGAGCAGTTCTTC
.	.	TRBV9	TRBJ1-1	CASSVAPLGTEAFF	TGTGCCAGCAGCGTAGCTCCCTTGGGCACTGAAGCTTTCTTT
.	few	TRBV27	TRBJ1-5	CASSLGGFGNQPQHF	TGTGCCAGCAGTTTAGGGGGATTCGGCAATCAGCCCCAGCATTTT
TRBD1	.	TRBV4-2	TRBJ1-4	CASSQGDRADEKLFF	TGTGCCAGCAGCCAAGGGGACAGGGCAGATGAAAAACTGTTTTTT
.	few	TRBV7-2	TRBJ2-7	CASSLESREQYF	TGTGCCAGCAGCTTAGAATCACGCGAGCAGTACTTC
.	few	TRBV6-6	TRBJ2-6	CASRRTGSGANVLTF	TGTGCCAGCAGACGTACAGGGTCAGGGGCCAACGTCCTGACTTTC
.	.	TRBV20-1	TRBJ1-2	CSATLLGSKRTSGYGYTF	TGCAGTGCAACCCTGCTGGGCTCAAAACGAACGTCGGGCTATGGCTACACCTTC
.	few	TRBV6-5	TRBJ1-2	CASRATATYGYTF	TGTGCCAGCAGGGCTACAGCGACCTATGGCTACACCTTC
.	once	TRBV29-1	TRBJ1-4	CSAGGENEKLFF	TGCAGCGCCGGGGGCGAAAATGAAAAACTGTTTTTT
.	.	TRBV29-1	TRBJ2-7	CSVEDRSGSDEQYF	TGCAGCGTTGAAGATCGGTCGGGAAGCGATGAGCAGTACTTC
.	.	TRBV29-1	TRBJ1-2	CSVEEDGTGRGYTF	TGCAGCGTTGAAGAGGACGGAACAGGGAGGGGCTACACCTTC
.	many	TRBV14	TRBJ1-6	CASSQGQYNSPLHF	TGTGCCAGCAGCCAAGGGCAGTATAATTCACCCCTCCACTTT
.	few	TRBV27	TRBJ1-5	CASSLSIGGSQPQHF	TGTGCCAGCAGTTTATCGATTGGGGGAAGCCAGCCCCAGCATTTT
.	.	TRBV4-1	TRBJ2-2	CASSQGAKGSNTGELFF	TGCGCCAGCAGCCAGGGGGCAAAGGGGTCGAACACCGGGGAGCTGTTTTTT
TRBD2	.	TRBV24-1	TRBJ2-3	CATSSGRGADTQYF	TGTGCCACCAGTTCAGGGAGGGGAGCAGATACGCAGTATTTT
.	.	TRBV19	TRBJ2-1	CASSILGVGRNNNEQFF	TGTGCCAGTAGTATTCTTGGCGTGGGCCGAAACAACAATGAGCAGTTCTTC
.	few	TRBV3-1	TRBJ1-2	CASSQDRNAAGGYTF	TGTGCCAGCAGCCAAGATCGTAATGCGGCGGGAGGCTACACCTTC
TRBD2	many	TRBV29-1	TRBJ2-3	CSVGGSGGPSTDTQYF	TGCAGCGTTGGGGGTAGCGGGGGCCCAAGCACAGATACGCAGTATTTT
.	few	TRBV9	TRBJ2-3	CASSVGDDDFTGTDTQYF	TGTGCCAGCAGCGTGGGGGACGACGACTTTACTGGCACAGATACGCAGTATTTT
.	few	TRBV5-1	TRBJ2-5	CASSFRDRQETQYF	TGCGCCAGCAGCTTCAGAGACAGACAAGAGACCCAGTACTTC
TRBD2	.	TRBV5-1	TRBJ2-1	CASTGAGGYSEQFF	TGCGCCAGCACCGGGGCGGGAGGGTACAGTGAGCAGTTCTTC
TRBD1	.	TRBV20-1	TRBJ1-1	CSARRGGPKLEAFF	TGCAGTGCTAGAAGAGGGGGCCCCAAACTGGAAGCTTTCTTT
.	.	TRBV10-3	TRBJ2-2	CVIRETGPETLFF	TGTGTCATCAGAGAGACAGGCCCCGAGACGTTGTTTTTT
TRBD2	few	TRBV4-3	TRBJ2-3	CASSQERRRGGEYF	TGCGCCAGCAGCCAAGAACGCCGGCGGGGGGGCGAGTATTTT
.	.	TRBV7-2	TRBJ2-1	CASIPNPYLNEQFF	TGTGCCAGCATACCGAATCCCTATCTCAATGAGCAGTTCTTC
.	once	TRBV3-1	TRBJ1-4	CASSQGSDNEKLFF	TGTGCCAGCAGCCAAGGATCCGATAATGAAAAACTGTTTTTT
TRBD1	.	TRBV20-1	TRBJ1-4	CSAGRQGTNEKLFF	TGCAGTGCTGGAAGACAGGGCACTAATGAAAAGCTGTTTTTT
.	few	TRBV29-1	TRBJ2-4	CSVEEGGVAKNIQYF	TGCAGCGTTGAAGAGGGGGGAGTAGCCAAAAACATTCAGTACTTC